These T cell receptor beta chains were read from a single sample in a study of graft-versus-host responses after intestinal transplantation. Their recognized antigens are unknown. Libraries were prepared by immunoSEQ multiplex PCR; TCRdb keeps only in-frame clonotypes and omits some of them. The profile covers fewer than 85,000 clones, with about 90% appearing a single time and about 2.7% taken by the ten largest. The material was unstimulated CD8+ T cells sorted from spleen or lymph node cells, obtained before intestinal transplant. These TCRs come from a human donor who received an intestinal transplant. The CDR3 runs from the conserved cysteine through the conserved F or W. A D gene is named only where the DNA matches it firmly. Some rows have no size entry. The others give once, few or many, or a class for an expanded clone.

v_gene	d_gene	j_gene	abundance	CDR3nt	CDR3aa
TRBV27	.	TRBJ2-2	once	TGTGCCAGCAGTTTATCTGGCCAGATCCGCACTACTAGGGCCGGGGAGCTGTTTTTT	CASSLSGQIRTTRAGELFF
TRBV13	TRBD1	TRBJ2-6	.	TGTGCCAGCAGCTTAGGACAGGGGCCGATAGGGGCCAACGTCCTGACTTTC	CASSLGQGPIGANVLTF
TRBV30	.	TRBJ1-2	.	TGTGCCTGGAGTCGAGGGGGAAGCTATGGCTACACCTTC	CAWSRGGSYGYTF
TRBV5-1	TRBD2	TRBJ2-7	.	TGCGCCAGCAGCCGGCGCGGGAGAGGGTTCTACTACGAGCAGTACTTC	CASSRRGRGFYYEQYF
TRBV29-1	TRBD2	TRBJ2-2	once	TGCAGCGTTGAAGAGAGGCTAGCGGGGGGGCGGGGGAACACCGGGGAGCTGTTTTTT	CSVEERLAGGRGNTGELFF
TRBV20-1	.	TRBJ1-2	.	TGCAGGGGGGGGCGGGGCTATGGCTACACCTTC	CRGGRGYGYTF
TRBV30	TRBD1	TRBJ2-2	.	TGTGCCTGGACGACCGGACAGGGGGCGACCGGGGAGCTGTTTTTT	CAWTTGQGATGELFF
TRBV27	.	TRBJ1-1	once	TGTGCCAGCAGTTTTTCAGGGGACACTGAAGCTTTCTTT	CASSFSGDTEAFF
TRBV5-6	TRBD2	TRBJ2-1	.	TGTGCCAGCAGTGGTGGACTAGCGGCGGGCAAGAATGAGCAGTTCTTC	CASSGGLAAGKNEQFF
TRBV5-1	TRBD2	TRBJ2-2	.	TGCGCCAGCAGCTTGGAATCGGTTTGGCTAGCGGGGGTGAACACCGGGGAGCTGTTTTTT	CASSLESVWLAGVNTGELFF
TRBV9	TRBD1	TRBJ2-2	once	TGTGCCAGCAGCCCTAGAGGGGGCTCCTATACCGGGGAGCTGTTTTTT	CASSPRGGSYTGELFF
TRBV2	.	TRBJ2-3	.	TGTGCCAGCCTAGAGAGTACAGATACGCAGTATTTT	CASLESTDTQYF
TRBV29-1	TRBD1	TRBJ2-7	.	TGCAGCGCTCTCGGACAGGGAGGATCCCCCGTCGAGCAGTACTTC	CSALGQGGSPVEQYF
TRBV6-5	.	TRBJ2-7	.	TGTGCCAGCAGTGAGACTGATAGCTCCTACGAGCAGTACTTC	CASSETDSSYEQYF
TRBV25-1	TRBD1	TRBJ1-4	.	TGTGCCAGCAGTGAGCAGACAGGGGGCTATGAAAAACTGTTTTTT	CASSEQTGGYEKLFF
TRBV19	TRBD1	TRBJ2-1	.	TGTGCCAGTAGTATTGGGGGGACAGGGGGCAGGAATGAGCAGTTCTTC	CASSIGGTGGRNEQFF
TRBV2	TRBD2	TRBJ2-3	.	TGTGCCAGCAGGGCCGGGACTACTAGCACAGATACGCAGTATTTT	CASRAGTTSTDTQYF
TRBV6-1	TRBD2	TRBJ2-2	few	TGTGCCAGGGGACTAGCGGGGTGGGGGGAGCTGTTTTTT	CARGLAGWGELFF
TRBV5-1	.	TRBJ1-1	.	TGCGCCAGCAGCTTGGAATCCGGGGGGTATACTGAAGCTTTCTTT	CASSLESGGYTEAFF
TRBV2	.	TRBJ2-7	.	TGTGCCAGCAGTGAGGGGGGAAACGAGCAGTACTTC	CASSEGGNEQYF
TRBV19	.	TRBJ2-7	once	TGTGCCAGTAGTAGGTCGAGCGAAACGTACGAGCAGTACTTC	CASSRSSETYEQYF
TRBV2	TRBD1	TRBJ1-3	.	TGTGCCAGCAGTGGCAGGGGGCCTGGAAACACCATATATTTT	CASSGRGPGNTIYF
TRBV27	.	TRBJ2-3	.	TGTGCCAGCAGTCCGGCGGAGTCCTATAGAAATACGCAGTATTTT	CASSPAESYRNTQYF
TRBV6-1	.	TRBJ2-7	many	TGTGCCAGCAGTGAATCACCATCCTCGGGCTACGAGCAGTACTTC	CASSESPSSGYEQYF
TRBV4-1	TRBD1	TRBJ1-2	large	TGCGCCAGCAGCCGTGGGGACAGGATCCTACCCGGATATGGCTACACCTTC	CASSRGDRILPGYGYTF
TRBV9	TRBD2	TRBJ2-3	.	TGTGCCAGCAGCGTAGGACGGCGGTTCGGACTAGCGGGAGTTATTAGCACAGATACGCAGTATTTT	CASSVGRRFGLAGVISTDTQYF
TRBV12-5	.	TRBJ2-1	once	TGTGCTAGTGGGGCGGACAGTATGAACGAGCAGTTCTTC	CASGADSMNEQFF
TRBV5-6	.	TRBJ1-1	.	TGTGCCAGCAGCTTGATGGGGGGACGCATAAACACTGAAGCTTTCTTT	CASSLMGGRINTEAFF
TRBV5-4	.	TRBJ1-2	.	TGTGCCAGCAGCTGGGGACATAATGGCTACACCTTC	CASSWGHNGYTF
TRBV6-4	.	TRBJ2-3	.	TGTGCCAGCAGTGACTCCCCTACGAATACGCAGTATTTT	CASSDSPTNTQYF
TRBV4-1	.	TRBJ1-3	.	TGCGCCAGCAGCCAACCTAGGGGGGGAAACACCATATATTTT	CASSQPRGGNTIYF
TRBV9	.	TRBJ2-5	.	TGTGCCAGCAGCGAGGAGGGTGGGGTAGAGACCCAGTACTTC	CASSEEGGVETQYF
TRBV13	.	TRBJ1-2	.	TGTGCCAGCAGCTTGGGCCGAGGCTACACCTTC	CASSLGRGYTF
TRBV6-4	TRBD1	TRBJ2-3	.	TGTGCCAGCAGTGAGTCGACAGGGACCACAGATACGCAGTATTTT	CASSESTGTTDTQYF
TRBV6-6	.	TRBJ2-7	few	TGTGCCAGCAGTCCCCGGACTGACTACGAGCAGTACTTC	CASSPRTDYEQYF
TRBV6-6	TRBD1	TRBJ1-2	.	TGTGCGGGACAGGACGCGTATGGCTACACCTTC	CAGQDAYGYTF
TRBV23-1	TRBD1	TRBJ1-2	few	TGCGCCAGCAGCCGGACGGGACAGTTTAACTATGGCTACACCTTC	CASSRTGQFNYGYTF
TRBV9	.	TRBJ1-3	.	TGTGCCAGCAGCGTAGACAGCAGGCCCTCTGGAAACACCATATATTTT	CASSVDSRPSGNTIYF
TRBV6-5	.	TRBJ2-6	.	TGTGCCAGCAGTTACGGCAGTTACTCTGGGGCCAACGTCCTGACTTTC	CASSYGSYSGANVLTF
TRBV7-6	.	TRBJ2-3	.	TGTGCCAGCAGCTTACCCCCCGCAGATACGCAGTATTTT	CASSLPPADTQYF
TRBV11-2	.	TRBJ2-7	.	TGTGCCAGCAGCTACACGGGTGGGTACGAGCAGTACTTC	CASSYTGGYEQYF
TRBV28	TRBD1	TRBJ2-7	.	TGTGCCAGCAGTTTCCGGGACAGCGCCTACGAGCAGTACTTC	CASSFRDSAYEQYF
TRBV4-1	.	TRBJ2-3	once	TGCGCCAGCAGTCGGGGGAGTTGGGTAGATACGCAGTATTTT	CASSRGSWVDTQYF
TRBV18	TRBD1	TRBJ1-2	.	TGTGCCAGCTCACCGGGACAGGGCTATGGCTACACCTTC	CASSPGQGYGYTF
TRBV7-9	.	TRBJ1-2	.	TGTGCCAGCAGCTTAGCTTATCGGGGCTACACCTTC	CASSLAYRGYTF
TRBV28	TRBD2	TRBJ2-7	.	TGTGCCAGCAGTTTATCGCCGGCTAGCGGGATTGAAGAGCAGTACTTC	CASSLSPASGIEEQYF
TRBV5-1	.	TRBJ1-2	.	TGCGCCAGCAGCCCGGGCCGGAGAGGGGGAAACTATGGCTACACCTTC	CASSPGRRGGNYGYTF
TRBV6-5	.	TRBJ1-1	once	TGTGCCAGCAGTTACGGCAGGGAGGTGGCTGAAGCTTTCTTT	CASSYGREVAEAFF
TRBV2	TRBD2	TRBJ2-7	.	TGTGCCAGCAGTGGGTCCAGGCTAGCGGGAAGCCTATCCTACGAGCAGTACTTC	CASSGSRLAGSLSYEQYF
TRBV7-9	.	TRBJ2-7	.	TGTGCCAGCAGCTCGCTAGATACCTACGAGCAGTACTTC	CASSSLDTYEQYF
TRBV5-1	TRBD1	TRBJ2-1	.	TGCGCCAGCAGCTGGGGGGACAGGGAGGGTACCAATGAGCAGTTCTTC	CASSWGDREGTNEQFF
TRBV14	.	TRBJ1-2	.	TGTGCCAGCAGCCCCCTCGGGGGTGGCTACACCTTC	CASSPLGGGYTF
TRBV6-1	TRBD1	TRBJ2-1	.	TGTGCCAGCAGTGCCGGGGACAGCTCCTACAATGAGCAGTTCTTC	CASSAGDSSYNEQFF
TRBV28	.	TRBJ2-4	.	TGTGCCAGCAGCCCCCAACTCAGGGTTTTAGCCAAAAACATTCAGTACTTC	CASSPQLRVLAKNIQYF
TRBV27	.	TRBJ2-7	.	TGTGCCAGCAGTTCATCCTACGAGCAGTACTTC	CASSSSYEQYF
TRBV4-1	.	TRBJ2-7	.	TGCGCCAGCAGTGATGCCGGCTACGAGCAGTACTTC	CASSDAGYEQYF
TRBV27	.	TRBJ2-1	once	TGTGCCAGCAGTTTATCTGTAGCCGGCAATGAGCAGTTCTTC	CASSLSVAGNEQFF